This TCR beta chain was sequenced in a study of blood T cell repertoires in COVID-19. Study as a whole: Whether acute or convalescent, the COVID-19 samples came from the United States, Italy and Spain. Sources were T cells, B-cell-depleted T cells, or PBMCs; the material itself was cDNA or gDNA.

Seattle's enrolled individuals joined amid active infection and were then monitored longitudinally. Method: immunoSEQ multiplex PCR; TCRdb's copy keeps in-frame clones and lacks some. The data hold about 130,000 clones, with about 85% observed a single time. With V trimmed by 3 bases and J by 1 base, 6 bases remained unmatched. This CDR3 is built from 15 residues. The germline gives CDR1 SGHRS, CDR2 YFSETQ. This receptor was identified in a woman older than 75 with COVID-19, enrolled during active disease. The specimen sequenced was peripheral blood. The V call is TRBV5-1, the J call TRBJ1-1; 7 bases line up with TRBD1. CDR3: CASSSQGIENTEAFF. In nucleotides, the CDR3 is TGCGCCAGCAGCTCACAGGGGATTGAGAACACTGAAGCTTTCTTT.